Listed below are T cell receptor beta chains from one sample, sequenced in a study of blood T cell repertoires in COVID-19. Data came from immunoSEQ multiplex PCR; TCRdb stores just in-frame clones and leaves some out. The table includes about 27,000 clones, approximately 90% detected once. Sequencing input: peripheral blood. The receptors were gathered from a human donor in a cohort sampled during active COVID-19. The CDR3 runs from the conserved cysteine through the conserved F or W. D genes are given only for firm matches. Clone sizes are given selectively: once, few, many, or a class where the clone is expanded.

>TRBD2|TRBV29-1|-|TRBJ2-3
TGCAGCGTGGGGGAGGGAGGAGATACGCAGTATTTT
CSVGEGGDTQYF
>-|TRBV15|once|TRBJ1-1
TGTGCCACCAGCAGAGTGGGGGGGAACACTGAAGCTTTCTTT
CATSRVGGNTEAFF
>-|TRBV15|-|TRBJ2-7
TGTGCCACCAGCAGTTTTTTCCCGGGACATATCTACGAGCAGTACTTC
CATSSFFPGHIYEQYF
>TRBD1|TRBV7-9|-|TRBJ1-4
TGTGCCAGCAGGTTGGGACAGACAAATGAAAAACTGTTTTTT
CASRLGQTNEKLFF
>TRBD1|TRBV6-4|once|TRBJ1-1
TGTGCCAGCAGTGAAGGGACAGGGGTCACTGAAGCTTTCTTT
CASSEGTGVTEAFF
>TRBD1|TRBV2|-|TRBJ1-6
TGTGCCAGCAGCGGAACCGGGACAGGTAGTTCACCCCTCCACTTT
CASSGTGTGSSPLHF
>TRBD1|TRBV5-1|once|TRBJ2-5
TGCGCCAGCAGCTCAGAAGGGGGCCCAGAGACCCAGTACTTC
CASSSEGGPETQYF
>TRBD1|TRBV29-1|-|TRBJ2-7
TGCAGCGTTAGAGAACAGGGGTTCTACGAGCAGTACTTC
CSVREQGFYEQYF
>TRBD2|TRBV7-9|-|TRBJ2-1
TGTGCCAGCACCATTAGCGGGGGAGGGGATGAGCAGTTCTTC
CASTISGGGDEQFF
>-|TRBV5-1|-|TRBJ1-2
TGCGCCAGCAGCTTGGGGCACGGGGGGCTCCATAACTATGGCTACACCTTC
CASSLGHGGLHNYGYTF
>TRBD1|TRBV3-1/TRBV3-2|-|TRBJ1-5
TGTGCCAGCAGCCAAGATGGACAGGAGAATCAGCCCCAGCATTTT
CASSQDGQENQPQHF
>TRBD1|TRBV6-6|-|TRBJ1-1
TGTGCCAGCAGTCCCCGACAGGGGAACACTGAAGCTTTCTTT
CASSPRQGNTEAFF
>TRBD2|TRBV9|-|TRBJ2-3
TGTGCCAGCAGCGTAGATCGCGGGGGGGGCCTAACAGATACGCAGTATTTT
CASSVDRGGGLTDTQYF
>-|TRBV4-1|-|TRBJ2-3
TGCGCCAGCAGCCAAGCTGCGCTCTTAGATACGCAGTATTTT
CASSQAALLDTQYF
>TRBD1|TRBV6-5|-|TRBJ2-1
TGTGCCAGCCACAGGGGATACAATGAGCAGTTCTTC
CASHRGYNEQFF
>-|TRBV25-1|-|TRBJ2-3
TGTGCCAGCAGTGAATTTTTAGCAGATACGCAGTATTTT
CASSEFLADTQYF
>TRBD1|TRBV11-3|-|TRBJ1-1
TGTGCCAGCAGTTACAGGGGGGCTGAAGCTTTCTTT
CASSYRGAEAFF
>-|TRBV6-5|-|TRBJ2-2
TGTGCCAGCCGAACCCCCGGCGGGGAGCTGTTTTTT
CASRTPGGELFF
>-|TRBV24-1|-|TRBJ2-1
TGTGCCACCAGTGACGGTAATGAGCAGTTCTTC
CATSDGNEQFF
>-|TRBV5-4|-|TRBJ2-1
TGTGCCAGCAGCTTGGGGCCAGGGGAATACAATGAGCAGTTCTTC
CASSLGPGEYNEQFF
>-|TRBV6-5|few|TRBJ2-7
TGTGCCAGCAGTTATTCCACAGAGCAGTACTTC
CASSYSTEQYF
>-|TRBV27|-|TRBJ2-4
TGTGCCAGCAGTTTAGCCAGTCACCATGACAAAAACATTCAGTACTTC
CASSLASHHDKNIQYF
>TRBD1|TRBV5-1|few|TRBJ2-7
TGCGCCAGCAGCCCGGGACAGCCCTACGAGCAGTACTTC
CASSPGQPYEQYF
>TRBD1|TRBV2|-|TRBJ2-2
TGTGCCAGCAGTCTGGACAGGGCCACCGGGGAGCTGTTTTTT
CASSLDRATGELFF
>TRBD1|TRBV27|-|TRBJ2-1
TGTGCCAGCACCCTCGACAGGGCAGGGTACGGTGAGCAGTTCTTC
CASTLDRAGYGEQFF
>-|TRBV18|-|TRBJ1-4
TGTGCCAGCTCACCACGATCTAGTCCAGTCGAAAAACTGTTTTTT
CASSPRSSPVEKLFF
>TRBD1|TRBV3-1/TRBV3-2|-|TRBJ1-2
TGTGCCAGCAGCCAGAGGGGGACAGTAGGGCAGGATGGCTACACCTTC
CASSQRGTVGQDGYTF
>-|TRBV7-9|-|TRBJ2-2
TGTGCCAGCAGCTTACCTAGCGTGCACACCGGGGAGCTGTTTTTT
CASSLPSVHTGELFF
>TRBD1|TRBV29-1|-|TRBJ1-4
TGCAGCGTTGCTACCGGGACAGCGAATGAAAAACTGTTTTTT
CSVATGTANEKLFF
>-|TRBV19|-|TRBJ2-1
TGTGCCAGTCAGGGTTTCTACAATGAGCAGTTCTTC
CASQGFYNEQFF
>-|TRBV5-1|-|TRBJ1-3
TGCGCCAGCAGCTCACCCCAGGGGCCTTCTGGAAACACCATATATTTT
CASSSPQGPSGNTIYF
>-|TRBV3-1/TRBV3-2|-|TRBJ2-7
TGTGCCAGCAGCCAAGAGGCAAAGTCCTCCTACGAGCAGTACTTC
CASSQEAKSSYEQYF
>TRBD1|TRBV5-1|-|TRBJ1-1
TGCGCCAGCAGCCGGGGACAGCGGAATGAAGCTTTCTTT
CASSRGQRNEAFF
>TRBD2|TRBV18|-|TRBJ2-5
TGTGCCAGCTCATCGGGTAGCGGGGGGGCCGGCCAAGAGACCCAGTACTTC
CASSSGSGGAGQETQYF
>-|TRBV10-3|-|TRBJ2-2
TGTGCCATCAGTGAAGCAGGGACCGGGGAGCTGTTTTTT
CAISEAGTGELFF
>TRBD1|TRBV6-5|-|TRBJ1-2
TGTGCCAGCAGTTACTCAGGACAGGGGGGATATGGCTACACCTTC
CASSYSGQGGYGYTF
>-|TRBV3-1/TRBV3-2|once|TRBJ1-2
TGTGCCAGCACCTACACTCACAGGGACGGTGGCTACACCTTC
CASTYTHRDGGYTF
>TRBD2|TRBV28|-|TRBJ2-1
TGTGCCAGCAGTTCCGGGGCTGCGGGGGTTTCTTGGAGCTCCTACAATGAGCAGTTCTTC
CASSSGAAGVSWSSYNEQFF
>-|TRBV18|-|TRBJ1-2
TGTGCCAGCTCACCGAGCGAAACTAACTATGGCTACACCTTC
CASSPSETNYGYTF
>-|TRBV7-7|-|TRBJ1-3
TGTGCCAGCAGCGGCGGAAACACCATATATTTT
CASSGGNTIYF
>TRBD1|TRBV5-1|-|TRBJ1-2
TGCGCCAGCAGCTTGGTCATCGGGACAGCTAACTATGGCTACACCTTC
CASSLVIGTANYGYTF
>-|TRBV11-2|-|TRBJ1-1
TGTGCCAGCAGCGCGCAACAGGAAACGGATGAAGCTTTCTTT
CASSAQQETDEAFF
>-|TRBV4-2|-|TRBJ1-2
TGTGCCAGCAGCCAAGTCGGGGGTACCTATGGCTACACCTTC
CASSQVGGTYGYTF
>TRBD2|TRBV5-1|-|TRBJ2-1
TGCGCCAGCAGCGCAACTAGCGGGAGCATCAATGAGCAGTTCTTC
CASSATSGSINEQFF
>-|TRBV25-1|-|TRBJ2-5
TGTGCCAGCAGTGAACTTCAAGAGACCCAGTACTTC
CASSELQETQYF
>-|TRBV5-1|-|TRBJ2-7
TGCGCCAGCAGCTTGTCAGGGTATGAGTACTTC
CASSLSGYEYF
>TRBD2|TRBV10-3|once|TRBJ2-2
TGTGCCATCAGTGAGAAGGAGGCGGGAGGTGAGCTGTTTTTT
CAISEKEAGGELFF
>-|TRBV28|-|TRBJ1-2
TGTGCCAGCAGTTTGGAGGGGATCTATGGCTACACCTTC
CASSLEGIYGYTF
>-|TRBV7-9|few|TRBJ2-7
TGTGCCAGCAGCTTTGCGGGATACGAGCAGTACTTC
CASSFAGYEQYF
>TRBD1|TRBV19|-|TRBJ2-3
TGTGCCAGTAGTGCGTGGACAGGCTCCCAAACAGATACGCAGTATTTT
CASSAWTGSQTDTQYF
>TRBD2|TRBV7-9|-|TRBJ2-3
TGTGCCAGCAGCTACGGACTAGCGGGGGCCCATCGCGGCACAGATACGCAGTATTTT
CASSYGLAGAHRGTDTQYF
>-|TRBV15|-|TRBJ1-4
TGTGCCACCAGCAGAGCGGGTACGTGGGAAAAACTGTTTTTT
CATSRAGTWEKLFF
>-|TRBV6-5|-|TRBJ1-5
TGTGCCAGCAGTTACGGGGGGGCAGATAGCAATCAGCCCCAGCATTTT
CASSYGGADSNQPQHF
>-|TRBV5-1|-|TRBJ2-5
TGCGCCAGCAGCTTGGTGTCCAAAGAGACCCAGTACTTC
CASSLVSKETQYF
>-|TRBV14|-|TRBJ2-2
TGTGCCAGCAGCCACCAGGACAGGAACACCGGGGAGCTGTTTTTT
CASSHQDRNTGELFF
>TRBD1|TRBV6-6|-|TRBJ2-2
TGTGCCAGCAGTCGAAAAGTACAGGGGATGGACGGGGAGCTGTTTTTT
CASSRKVQGMDGELFF
>TRBD1|TRBV2|-|TRBJ1-5
TGTGCCAGCAGTGTTCTCGGACAGGGGAATGTTCAGCCCCAGCATTTT
CASSVLGQGNVQPQHF
>-|TRBV6-5|-|TRBJ2-1
TGTGCCAGCAGTTACGCAGGGGCCTACAATGAGCAGTTCTTC
CASSYAGAYNEQFF
>TRBD1|TRBV7-3|-|TRBJ2-1
TGTGCCAGCAGAAAGTCCGGGACAGGGGTCCATGAGCAGTTCTTC
CASRKSGTGVHEQFF
>TRBD1|TRBV2|-|TRBJ2-7
TGTGCCAGCGCCACGACACCGGGACAGGGATCCTACGAGCAGTACTTC
CASATTPGQGSYEQYF